The clone carrying this TCR beta chain was recorded many times. The antigen remains undetermined. The source of the sample is a study of T cell repertoires in cytomegalovirus infection. Study as a whole: In public TCR beta signatures, there were indications of both CMV infection and matching HLA type.

Germline CDR1 reads SGHTA; CDR2 reads FQGNSA. CDR3 length equals 14 residues. V lost 5 bases and J lost 4, with 14 bases in between. TCRdb reprocessed the reads with MiXCR, giving one entry per CDR3 protein. Here the sample spans approximately 200,000 distinct CDR3 sequences, roughly 28% being singletons. Study-wide results and limits: CMV-specific TCR beta clonotypes restricted by HLA-C were the ones dominating the ex vivo response. Carriers of CMV plus the relevant HLA were identified by cumulative public TCR beta family frequency.

The V call is TRBV7-2, the J call TRBJ1-2; tentative D call: TRBD1 (6 bases). Sequenced input: PBMCs. The sequence was collected from a human donor in good health (CMV status not recorded). Some clones in this sample may be carry-over from other donors' samples. CDR3 residues: CASSPRTATYGYTF. Written as DNA, the CDR3 is TGTGCCAGCAGCCCTAGGACAGCCACCTATGGCTACACCTTC.